Listed below are T cell receptor beta chains from one sample, sequenced in a study of control samples from healthy donors and cancer patients. Only in-frame clones appear in the TCRdb table, and some are missing; sequencing was by immunoSEQ multiplex PCR. Found here are approximately 70,000 clones, about 87% of them singletons; the top ten hold 25% to 35%. Sequenced: blood. These receptor sequences come from a man aged 50 or older in good health. Each CDR3 is given with its conserved first and last residue. D genes are given only for firm matches. Clone size is stated in some rows and not others, as once, few, many or a class when expanded.

D	size	V	J	CDR3	DNA
TRBD1	NA	TRBV12-5	TRBJ1-1	CASGLGTGVTEAFF	TGTGCTAGTGGTTTGGGGACAGGGGTCACTGAAGCTTTCTTT
NA	NA	TRBV6-5	TRBJ2-5	CASSYGQSGTQYF	TGTGCCAGCAGTTACGGACAGTCTGGGACCCAGTACTTC
NA	many	TRBV7-9	TRBJ1-5	CASSLRGQPQHF	TGTGCCAGCAGCTTAAGGGGGCAGCCCCAGCATTTT
NA	NA	TRBV7-2	TRBJ2-3	CASSLGGGGPDTQYF	TGTGCCAGCAGCCTAGGAGGGGGGGGGCCAGATACGCAGTATTTT
NA	NA	TRBV5-6	TRBJ2-5	CASSSLGRGQETQYF	TGTGCCAGCAGCTCCTTGGGTAGGGGCCAAGAGACCCAGTACTTC
NA	NA	TRBV14	TRBJ1-6	CASSQIQPNSPLHF	TGTGCCAGCAGCCAAATACAGCCAAATTCACCCCTCCACTTT
NA	NA	TRBV19	TRBJ1-1	CASSIGEGQIPEAFF	TGTGCCAGTAGTATAGGGGAGGGGCAAATACCTGAAGCTTTCTTT
NA	NA	TRBV19	TRBJ2-6	CASSDTFSGANVLTF	TGTGCCAGTAGTGACACTTTCTCTGGGGCCAACGTCCTGACTTTC
NA	NA	TRBV29-1	TRBJ2-1	CSVTWNPNEQFF	TGCAGCGTGACTTGGAACCCTAATGAGCAGTTCTTC
NA	NA	TRBV9	TRBJ2-1	CASSPRDRRAYNEQFF	TGTGCCAGCAGCCCCCGAGACAGGCGAGCCTACAATGAGCAGTTCTTC
NA	NA	TRBV6-5	TRBJ2-6	CASSGLGSNVLTF	TGTGCCAGCAGCGGATTAGGGTCCAACGTCCTGACTTTC
NA	NA	TRBV9	TRBJ2-5	CASSAGQETQYF	TGTGCCAGCAGCGCCGGACAAGAGACCCAGTACTTC
NA	NA	TRBV24-1	TRBJ2-5	CATSDPGTGGTQYF	TGTGCCACCAGTGACCCCGGGACTGGCGGGACCCAGTACTTC
TRBD2	NA	TRBV9	TRBJ2-3	CASSVLAGGPLDTQYF	TGTGCCAGCAGCGTATTAGCGGGGGGGCCCTTAGATACGCAGTATTTT
NA	once	TRBV12-3/TRBV12-4	TRBJ1-2	CASSLSNLYTF	TGTGCCAGCAGTTTATCAAACCTCTACACCTTC
TRBD1	NA	TRBV7-9	TRBJ1-3	CASSLATGVSGNTIYF	TGTGCCAGCAGCTTAGCGACAGGGGTCTCTGGAAACACCATATATTTT
TRBD1	NA	TRBV7-2	TRBJ2-7	CASSLPRGLEQYF	TGTGCCAGCAGCCTACCGAGGGGGCTTGAGCAGTACTTC
NA	NA	TRBV2	TRBJ2-7	CASTLQQLSSYEQYF	TGTGCCAGCACCCTCCAGCAGCTATCCTCCTACGAGCAGTACTTC
NA	NA	TRBV12-3/TRBV12-4	TRBJ1-2	CASSDLFHGYTF	TGTGCCAGCAGTGACCTTTTCCATGGCTACACCTTC
NA	NA	TRBV2	TRBJ1-1	CASSEVRMNTEAFF	TGTGCCAGCAGTGAAGTCAGAATGAACACTGAAGCTTTCTTT
NA	NA	TRBV18	TRBJ2-1	CASSPPTRAYNEQFF	TGTGCCAGCTCACCCCCCACAAGGGCTTACAATGAGCAGTTCTTC
NA	NA	TRBV4-3	TRBJ2-1	CASSQERVSDNEQFF	TGCGCCAGCAGCCAAGAGCGGGTGTCGGACAATGAGCAGTTCTTC
TRBD1	few	TRBV18	TRBJ2-3	CASSPRDRGSTDTQYF	TGTGCCAGCTCACCGCGGGACAGGGGTAGCACAGATACGCAGTATTTT
NA	NA	TRBV7-2	TRBJ1-5	CASSLDAGGNQPQHF	TGTGCCAGCAGCTTAGACGCTGGGGGAAATCAGCCCCAGCATTTT
NA	NA	TRBV7-9	TRBJ1-2	CASSLQVSSGYTF	TGTGCCAGCAGCTTACAAGTGTCGTCTGGCTACACCTTC
TRBD2	NA	TRBV2	TRBJ2-1	CASSGSGAGNEQFF	TGTGCCAGCAGTGGAAGCGGGGCCGGGAATGAGCAGTTCTTC